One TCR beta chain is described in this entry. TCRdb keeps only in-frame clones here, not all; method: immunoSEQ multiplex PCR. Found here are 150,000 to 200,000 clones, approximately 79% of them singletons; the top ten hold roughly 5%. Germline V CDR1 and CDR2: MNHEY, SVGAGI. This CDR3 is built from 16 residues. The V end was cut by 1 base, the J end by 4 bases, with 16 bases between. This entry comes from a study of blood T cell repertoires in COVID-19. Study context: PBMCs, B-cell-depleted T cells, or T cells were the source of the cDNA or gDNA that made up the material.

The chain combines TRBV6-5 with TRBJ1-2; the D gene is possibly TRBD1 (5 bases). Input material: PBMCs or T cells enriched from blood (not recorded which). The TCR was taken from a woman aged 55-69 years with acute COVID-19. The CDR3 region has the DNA TGTGCCAGCAGTTACTATCCGGGTAGGGGTTCCTATGGCTACACCTTC. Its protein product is CASSYYPGRGSYGYTF.